What follows is one T cell receptor (beta chain) and its context. As yet, its antigen is unknown. J lost 7 bases, V lost 0 bases, and 7 bases had no gene match. Looked up from germline, CDR1 is SGDLS and CDR2 is YYNGEE. CDR3 length: 15 residues. Only in-frame clones appear in the TCRdb table, and some are missing; sequencing was by immunoSEQ multiplex PCR. This sample has more than 2 million clones, with roughly 95% found just once. Subsets obtained from CD4+ cells comprised CD45RA+ naive and CD45RA-negative memory cells. This specimen comes from a study of shared clonotypes between healthy human individuals. The study, taken as a whole, reports: Represented diversity, genetic and exposure-history alike, was limited by few donors. Compared with clonotypes that all four donors shared, non-shared clonotypes had lower generation probabilities.

Sequences were obtained from naive CD4+ T cells sorted from blood. Documented subset: CD45RA+ positively selected. The source of this sequence is a man aged 18 to 29 in good health. The rearrangement links TRBV9 to TRBJ2-5, with 9 bases fitting TRBD2. The CDR3 region is CASSVVASGMGTQYF. In DNA form, the CDR3 reads TGTGCCAGCAGCGTAGTGGCTAGCGGGATGGGGACCCAGTACTTC.